This TCR beta chain was captured in a study of T cell repertoires in cytomegalovirus infection. As for the study in general: In public TCR beta signatures, there were indications of both CMV infection and matching HLA type.

TCRdb independently ran MiXCR on the reads; one entry per CDR3 protein. The sample lists under 150,000 distinct CDR3 sequences, roughly 9% occurring once. This clonotype was seen repeatedly, ten times or more. Its antigen is not identified. Findings and caveats of the study: Identification of carriers of CMV plus the relevant HLA was performed using cumulative public TCR beta family frequency. CMV-specific HLA-C-restricted TCR beta clonotypes dominated the ex vivo response.

Trimming pared 2 bases from V and 3 bases from J, leaving 5 bases between. CDR1 is SGHKS and CDR2 is YYEKEE in the germline V gene (reference sequence). There are 12 residues in the CDR3. Sequences were obtained from PBMCs. The TCR was taken from a human donor in good health (CMV status not recorded). Some clones in this sample may be carry-over from other donors' samples. The chain has TRBV5-5 and TRBJ1-1, with unresolved D. DNA for the CDR3: TGTGCCAGCAGCTTCTCGTACACTGAAGCTTTCTTT. Encoded protein: CASSFSYTEAFF.